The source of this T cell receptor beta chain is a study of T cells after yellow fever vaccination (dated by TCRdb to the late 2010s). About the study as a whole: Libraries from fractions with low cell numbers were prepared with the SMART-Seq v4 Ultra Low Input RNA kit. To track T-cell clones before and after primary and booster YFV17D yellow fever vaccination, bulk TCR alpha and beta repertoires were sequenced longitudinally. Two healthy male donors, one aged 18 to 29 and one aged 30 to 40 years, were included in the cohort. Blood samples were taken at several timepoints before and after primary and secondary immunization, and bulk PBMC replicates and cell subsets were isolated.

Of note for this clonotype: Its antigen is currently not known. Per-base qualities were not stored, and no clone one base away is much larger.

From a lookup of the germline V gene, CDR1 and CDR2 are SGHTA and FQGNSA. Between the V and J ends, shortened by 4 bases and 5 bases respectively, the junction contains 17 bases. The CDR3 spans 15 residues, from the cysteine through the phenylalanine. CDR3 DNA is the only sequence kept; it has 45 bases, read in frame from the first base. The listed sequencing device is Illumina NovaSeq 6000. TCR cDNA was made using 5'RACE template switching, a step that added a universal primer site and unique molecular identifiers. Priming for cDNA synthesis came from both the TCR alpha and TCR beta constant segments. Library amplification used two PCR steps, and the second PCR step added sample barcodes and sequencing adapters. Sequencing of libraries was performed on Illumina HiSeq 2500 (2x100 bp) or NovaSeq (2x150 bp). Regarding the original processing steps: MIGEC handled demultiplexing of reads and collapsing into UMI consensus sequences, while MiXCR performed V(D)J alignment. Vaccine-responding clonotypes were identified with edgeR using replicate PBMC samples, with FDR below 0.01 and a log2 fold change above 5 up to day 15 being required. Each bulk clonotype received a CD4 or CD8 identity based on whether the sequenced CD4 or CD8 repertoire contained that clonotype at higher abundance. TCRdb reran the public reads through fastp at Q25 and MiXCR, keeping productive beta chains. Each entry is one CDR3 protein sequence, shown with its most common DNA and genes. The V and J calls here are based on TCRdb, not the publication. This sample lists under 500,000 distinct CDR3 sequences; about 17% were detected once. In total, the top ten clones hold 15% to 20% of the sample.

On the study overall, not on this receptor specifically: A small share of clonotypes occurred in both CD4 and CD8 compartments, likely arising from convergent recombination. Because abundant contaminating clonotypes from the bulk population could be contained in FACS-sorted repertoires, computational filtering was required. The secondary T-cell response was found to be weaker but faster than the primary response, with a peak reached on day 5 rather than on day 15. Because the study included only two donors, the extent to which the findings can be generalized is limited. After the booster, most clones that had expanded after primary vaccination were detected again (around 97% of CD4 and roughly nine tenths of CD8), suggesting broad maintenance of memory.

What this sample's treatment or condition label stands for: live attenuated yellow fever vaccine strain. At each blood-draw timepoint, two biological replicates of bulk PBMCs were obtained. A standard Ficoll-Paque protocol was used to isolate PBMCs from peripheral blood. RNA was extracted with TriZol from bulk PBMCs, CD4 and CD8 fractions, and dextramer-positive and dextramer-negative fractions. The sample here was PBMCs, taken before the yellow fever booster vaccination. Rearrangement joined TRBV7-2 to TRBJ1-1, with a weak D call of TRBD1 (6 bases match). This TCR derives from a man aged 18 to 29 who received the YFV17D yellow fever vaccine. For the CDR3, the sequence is CASSSMGGLGTEAFF. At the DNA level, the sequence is TGTGCCAGCAGCTCAATGGGGGGGCTGGGGACTGAAGCTTTCTTT.